The source of this T cell receptor beta chain is a study of blood T cell repertoires in COVID-19. About the research overall: From T cells, B-cell-depleted T cells, or PBMCs came the material, which was cDNA or gDNA.

Under the authors' procedure: Reference gene primer amplification yielded estimated nucleated cell counts. Here immunoSEQ multiplex PCR was the method, and the copy in TCRdb shows in-frame clones only, minus some. V and J calls and clone size come straight from that table; D and trimming were deduced from the DNA. Of some 150,000 clones in the sample, almost 90% were seen once. The CDR3 covers 16 residues. V dropped 5 bases and J dropped 4; count of bases not matched to a gene: 10. Germline V gene lookup returns CDR1 MDHEN and CDR2 SYDVKM. The chain employs TRBV28 and TRBJ2-3; 9 bases map to TRBD2. The TCR originated in a human donor in a cohort sampled during active COVID-19. Source material: peripheral blood. The CDR3 loop reads CASSGGPAGGPDTQYF. As DNA, the CDR3 is TGTGCCAGCAGTGGGGGACCGGCGGGGGGGCCAGATACGCAGTATTTT.